The following is a T cell receptor (beta chain) sequence with its context. This specimen comes from a study of siplizumab effects on memory and regulatory T cells. Sequencing was performed with immunoSEQ multiplex PCR; in TCRdb, only in-frame clones are kept and a portion is missing. The top ten hold around 0.3% of the sample, which has fewer than 100,000 clones, 94% seen once. The CDR3 is 14 amino acids. Deletions cut 1 base from V and 1 base from J, with 7 bases between. Germline V CDR1 and CDR2: SGHNT, YENEEA. The receptor was derived from a human donor in good health. The sequencing input was non-Treg CD4+ T cells sorted from blood. The chain recombines TRBV11-3 with TRBJ1-1; D unresolved. The chain's CDR3 is CASSLAHGNTEAFF. The CDR3 DNA is TGTGCCAGCAGCTTAGCCCATGGGAACACTGAAGCTTTCTTT.